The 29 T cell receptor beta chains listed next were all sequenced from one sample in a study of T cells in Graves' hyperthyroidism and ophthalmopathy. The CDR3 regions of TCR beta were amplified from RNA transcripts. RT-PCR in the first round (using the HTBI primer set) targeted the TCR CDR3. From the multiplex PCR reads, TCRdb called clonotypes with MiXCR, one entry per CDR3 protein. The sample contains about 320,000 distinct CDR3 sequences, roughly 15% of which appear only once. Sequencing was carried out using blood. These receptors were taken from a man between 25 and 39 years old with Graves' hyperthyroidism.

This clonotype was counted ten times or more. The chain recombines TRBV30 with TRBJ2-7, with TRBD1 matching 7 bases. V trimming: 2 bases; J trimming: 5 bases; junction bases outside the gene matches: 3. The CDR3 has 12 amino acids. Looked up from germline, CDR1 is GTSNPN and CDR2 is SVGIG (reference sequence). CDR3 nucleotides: TGTGCCTGGAGTACAGGGGCCCACGAGCAGTACTTC. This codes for CAWSTGAHEQYF.

CDR3 residues: CASSSGGDYQPQHF. The DNA for the CDR3 is TGTGCCAGCTCGTCAGGGGGTGACTACCAGCCCCAGCATTTT. This chain joins TRBV18 and TRBJ1-5; 7 positions match TRBD1. This CDR3 spans 14 amino acids. Per the germline V gene, CDR1 is KGHSH and CDR2 is LQKENI. The ends lost 6 bases at V and 7 bases at J; junction bases unmatched: 9. The variable domain in full, with the rest retrieved from reference TRBV18 and TRBJ1-5, is NAGVMQNPRHLVRRRGQEARLRCSPMKGHSHVYWYRQLPEEGLKFMVYLQKENIIDESGMPKERFSAEFPKEGPSILRIQQVVRGDSAAYFCASSSGGDYQPQHFGDGTRLSIL.

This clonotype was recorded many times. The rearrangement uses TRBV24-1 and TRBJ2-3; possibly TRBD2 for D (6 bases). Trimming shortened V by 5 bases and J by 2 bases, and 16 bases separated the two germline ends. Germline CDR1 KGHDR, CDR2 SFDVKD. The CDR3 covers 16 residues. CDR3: CATSGLPGLNTDTQYF. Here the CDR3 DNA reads TGTGCCACCAGTGGTCTTCCGGGACTGAACACAGATACGCAGTATTTT.

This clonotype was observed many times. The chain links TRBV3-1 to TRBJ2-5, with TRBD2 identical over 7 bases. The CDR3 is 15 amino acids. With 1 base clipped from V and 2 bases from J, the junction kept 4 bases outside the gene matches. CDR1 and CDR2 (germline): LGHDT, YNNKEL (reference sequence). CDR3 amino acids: CASSQVPSGQETQYF. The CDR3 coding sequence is TGTGCCAGCAGCCAAGTTCCTAGCGGACAAGAGACCCAGTACTTC.

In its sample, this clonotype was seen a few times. The CDR3 here is CASSLQGAPEAFF. The CDR3 DNA is TGTGCCAGCAGCTTACAGGGGGCCCCTGAAGCTTTCTTT. This sequence joins TRBV5-4 and TRBJ1-1, with 9 bases identical to TRBD1. The CDR3 length is 13 residues. V lost 2 bases and J lost 6; bases outside the gene matches: 2. The germline V gene encodes CDR1 SGHNT and CDR2 YYREEE (reference sequence).

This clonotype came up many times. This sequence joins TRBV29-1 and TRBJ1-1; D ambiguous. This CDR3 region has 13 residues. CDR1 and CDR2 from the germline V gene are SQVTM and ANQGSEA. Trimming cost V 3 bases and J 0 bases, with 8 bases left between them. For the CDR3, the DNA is TGCAGCGTTGATGAGGCGGTGAACACTGAAGCTTTCTTT. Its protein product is CSVDEAVNTEAFF.

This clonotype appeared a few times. Written as DNA, the CDR3 is TGTGCCAGCAGCTTAGACGGACTAATAGGTGGAGGCTACACCTTC. Its protein is CASSLDGLIGGGYTF. The chain carries TRBV7-8 and TRBJ1-2; D call uncertain. Per the germline V gene, CDR1 is SGHVS and CDR2 is FQNEAQ. V was cut by 1 base and J by 8 bases, with 17 bases left in between. This CDR3 has 15 residues.

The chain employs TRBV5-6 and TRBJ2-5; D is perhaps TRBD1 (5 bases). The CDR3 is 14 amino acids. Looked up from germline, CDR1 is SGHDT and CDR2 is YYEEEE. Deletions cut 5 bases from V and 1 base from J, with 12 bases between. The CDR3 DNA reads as TGTGCCAGCAGTGAACAGGCCCTCCAAGAGACCCAGTACTTC. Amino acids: CASSEQALQETQYF.

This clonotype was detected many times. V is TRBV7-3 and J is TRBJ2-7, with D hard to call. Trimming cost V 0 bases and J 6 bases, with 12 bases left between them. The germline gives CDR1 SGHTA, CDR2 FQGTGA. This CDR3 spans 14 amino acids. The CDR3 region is CASSLTNSNSEQYF. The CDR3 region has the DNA TGTGCCAGCAGCTTAACAAACTCCAATTCCGAGCAGTACTTC.

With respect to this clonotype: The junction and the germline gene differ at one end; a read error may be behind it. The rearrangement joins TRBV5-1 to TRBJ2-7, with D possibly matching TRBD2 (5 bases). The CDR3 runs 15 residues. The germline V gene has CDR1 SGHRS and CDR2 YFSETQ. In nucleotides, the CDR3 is TGCGCCAGCAGCTTGGATCGGGGAGACCCCTACGAGCGGTACTTC. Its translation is CASSLDRGDPYERYF.

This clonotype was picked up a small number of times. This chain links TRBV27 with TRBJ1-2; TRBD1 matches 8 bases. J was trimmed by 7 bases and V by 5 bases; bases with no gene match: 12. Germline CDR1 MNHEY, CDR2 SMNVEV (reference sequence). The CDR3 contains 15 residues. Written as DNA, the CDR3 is TGTGCCAGCAGTCCCATCCCCCGGGACAGGTCTGGCTACACCTTC. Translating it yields CASSPIPRDRSGYTF.

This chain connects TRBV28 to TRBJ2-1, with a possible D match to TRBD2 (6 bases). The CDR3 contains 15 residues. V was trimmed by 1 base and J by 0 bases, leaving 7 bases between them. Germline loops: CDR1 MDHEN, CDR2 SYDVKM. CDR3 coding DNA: TGTGCCAGCAGTTTATTCGGGAGCTCCTACAATGAGCAGTTCTTC. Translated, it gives CASSLFGSSYNEQFF.

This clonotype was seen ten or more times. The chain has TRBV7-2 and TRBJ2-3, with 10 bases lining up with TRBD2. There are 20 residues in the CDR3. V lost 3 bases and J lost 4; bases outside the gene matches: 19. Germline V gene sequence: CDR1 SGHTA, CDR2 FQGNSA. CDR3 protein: CASSFHGKLAGSLVADTQYF. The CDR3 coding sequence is TGTGCCAGCAGCTTCCATGGTAAACTAGCGGGATCCCTCGTCGCAGATACGCAGTATTTT. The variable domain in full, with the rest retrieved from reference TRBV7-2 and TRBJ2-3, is GAGVSQSPSNKVTEKGKDVELRCDPISGHTALYWYRQSLGQGLEFLIYFQGNSAPDKSGLPSDRFSAERTGGSVSTLTIQRTQQEDSAVYLCASSFHGKLAGSLVADTQYFGPGTRLTVL.

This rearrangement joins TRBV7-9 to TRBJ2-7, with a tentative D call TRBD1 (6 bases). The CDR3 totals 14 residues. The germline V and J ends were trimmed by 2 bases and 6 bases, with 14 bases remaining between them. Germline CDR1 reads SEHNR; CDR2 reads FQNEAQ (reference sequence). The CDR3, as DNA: TGTGCCAGCAGCTTATCTGGGACAAACAGCGAGCAGTACTTC. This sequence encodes CASSLSGTNSEQYF.

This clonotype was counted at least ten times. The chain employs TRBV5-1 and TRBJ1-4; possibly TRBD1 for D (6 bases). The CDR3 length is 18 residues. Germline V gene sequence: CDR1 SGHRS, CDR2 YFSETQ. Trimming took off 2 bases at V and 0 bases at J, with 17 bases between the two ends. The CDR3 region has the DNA TGCGCCAGCAGCTTTGGACAGCTCCAATATGCAACTAATGAAAAACTGTTTTTT. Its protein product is CASSFGQLQYATNEKLFF.

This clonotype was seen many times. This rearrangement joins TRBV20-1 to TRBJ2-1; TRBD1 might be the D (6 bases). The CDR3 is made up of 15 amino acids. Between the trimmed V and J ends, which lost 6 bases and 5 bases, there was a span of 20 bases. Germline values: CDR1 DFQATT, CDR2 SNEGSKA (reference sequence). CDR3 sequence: CSATPGEGDNNEQFF. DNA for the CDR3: TGCAGTGCCACCCCAGGGGAAGGGGATAACAATGAGCAGTTCTTC.

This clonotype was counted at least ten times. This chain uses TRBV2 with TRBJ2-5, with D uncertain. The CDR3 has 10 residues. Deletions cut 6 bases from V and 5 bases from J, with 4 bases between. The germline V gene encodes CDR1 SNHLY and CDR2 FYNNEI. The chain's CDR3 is CASRVETQYF. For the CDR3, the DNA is TGTGCCAGCAGAGTGGAGACCCAGTACTTC.

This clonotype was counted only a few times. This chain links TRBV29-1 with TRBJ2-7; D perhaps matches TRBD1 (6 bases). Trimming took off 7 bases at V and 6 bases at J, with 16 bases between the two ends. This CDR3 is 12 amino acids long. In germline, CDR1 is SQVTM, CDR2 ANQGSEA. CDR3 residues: CSGGQPRGEQYF. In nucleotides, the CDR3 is TGCAGCGGCGGACAGCCCAGAGGCGAGCAGTACTTC.

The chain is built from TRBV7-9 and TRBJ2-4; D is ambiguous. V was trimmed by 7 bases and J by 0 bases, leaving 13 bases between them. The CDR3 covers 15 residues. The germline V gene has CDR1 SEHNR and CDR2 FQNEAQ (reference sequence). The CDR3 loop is CASTPSELAKNIQYF. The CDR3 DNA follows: TGTGCCAGCACCCCCTCCGAACTAGCCAAAAACATTCAGTACTTC.

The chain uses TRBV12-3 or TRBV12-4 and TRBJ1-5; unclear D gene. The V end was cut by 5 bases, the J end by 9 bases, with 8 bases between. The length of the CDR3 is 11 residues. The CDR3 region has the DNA TGTGCCAGCAGTCCCCGTCGGCCCCAGCATTTT. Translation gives CASSPRRPQHF.

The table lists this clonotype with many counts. Here the CDR3 DNA reads TGTGCCAGCACCGGACAGGGGGTGTCCTACGAGCAGTACTTC. It codes for CASTGQGVSYEQYF. The J gene is TRBJ2-7, the V gene TRBV2; TRBD1 matches 10 bases. This CDR3 is 14 amino acids long. The germline CDR1 and CDR2 sequences are SNHLY and FYNNEI. V trimming: 7 bases; J trimming: 1 base; junction bases outside the gene matches: 4.

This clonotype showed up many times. The CDR3, as DNA: TGCAGTGCTAGCCCGCTTTTGACAGCCCTAAAGGGGACCCAGTACTTC. Its translation: CSASPLLTALKGTQYF. The V call is TRBV20-1, the J call TRBJ2-5; D possibly corresponds to TRBD1 (5 bases). Germline V lookup: CDR1 DFQATT, CDR2 SNEGSKA (reference sequence). The CDR3 runs 16 residues. Trimming stripped 3 bases from V and 7 bases from J, with 24 bases between.

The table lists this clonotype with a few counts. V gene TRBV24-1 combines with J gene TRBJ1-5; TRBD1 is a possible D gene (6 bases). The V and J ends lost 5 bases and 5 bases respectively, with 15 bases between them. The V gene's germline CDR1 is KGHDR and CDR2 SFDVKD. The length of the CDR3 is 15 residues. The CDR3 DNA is TGTGCCACCAGTGCCTCCGGGGGCATAGATCAGCCCCAGCATTTT. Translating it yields CATSASGGIDQPQHF.

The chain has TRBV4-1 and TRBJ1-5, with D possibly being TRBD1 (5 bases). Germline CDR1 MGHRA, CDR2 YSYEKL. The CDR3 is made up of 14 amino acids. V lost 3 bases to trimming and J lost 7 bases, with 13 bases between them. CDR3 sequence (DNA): TGCGCCAGCAGCCACCCCGTGAGGGGCCAGCCCCAGCATTTT. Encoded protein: CASSHPVRGQPQHF.

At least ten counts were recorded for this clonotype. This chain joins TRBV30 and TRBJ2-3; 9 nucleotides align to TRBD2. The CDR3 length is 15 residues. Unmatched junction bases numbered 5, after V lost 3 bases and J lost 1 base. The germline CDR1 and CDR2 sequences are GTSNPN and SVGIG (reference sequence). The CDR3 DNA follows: TGTGCCTGGAGATTGGCGGGAGGGGGCACAGATACGCAGTATTTT. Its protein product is CAWRLAGGGTDTQYF. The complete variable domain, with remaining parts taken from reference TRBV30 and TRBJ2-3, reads SQTIHQWPATLVQPVGSPLSLECTVEGTSNPNLYWYRQAAGRGLQLLFYSVGIGQISSEVPQNLSASRPQDRQFILSSKKLLLSDSGFYLCAWRLAGGGTDTQYFGPGTRLTVL.

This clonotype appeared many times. The CDR3 sequence is CASSQPGKEPELFF. CDR3 DNA: TGTGCCAGCAGCCAGCCAGGGAAGGAGCCGGAGCTGTTTTTT. The chain has TRBV12-3 or TRBV12-4 and TRBJ2-2, with D perhaps matching TRBD1 (5 bases). The V end was cut by 6 bases, the J end by 10 bases, with 18 bases between. The CDR3 runs 14 residues.

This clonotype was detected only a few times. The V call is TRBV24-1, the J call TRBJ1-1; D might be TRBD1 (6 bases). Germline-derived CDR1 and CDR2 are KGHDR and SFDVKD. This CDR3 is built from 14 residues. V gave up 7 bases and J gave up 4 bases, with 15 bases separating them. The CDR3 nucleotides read TGTGCCACCAGGGTGGGACAAGGGAGCACTGAAGCTTTCTTT. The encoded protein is CATRVGQGSTEAFF.

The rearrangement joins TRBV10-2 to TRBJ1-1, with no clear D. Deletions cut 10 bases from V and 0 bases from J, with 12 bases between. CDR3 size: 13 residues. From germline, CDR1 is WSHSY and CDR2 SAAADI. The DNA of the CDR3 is TGCGCCACTGTGGCTCAGGTGAACACTGAAGCTTTCTTT. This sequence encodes CATVAQVNTEAFF.

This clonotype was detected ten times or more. CDR3 protein: CSVAGAPGQGETQYF. The CDR3 DNA reads as TGCAGCGTTGCCGGAGCCCCCGGACAAGGGGAGACCCAGTACTTC. The chain combines TRBV29-1 with TRBJ2-5, with D possibly being TRBD1 (5 bases). This CDR3 contains 15 residues. V dropped 4 bases and J dropped 5 bases, with 20 bases sitting between them. Germline V gene lookup returns CDR1 SQVTM and CDR2 ANQGSEA. The whole variable domain, remainder taken from reference TRBV29-1 and TRBJ2-5, is SAVISQKPSRDICQRGTSLTIQCQVDSQVTMMFWYRQQPGQSLTLIATANQGSEATYESGFVIDKFPISRPNLTFSTLTVSNMSPEDSSIYLCSVAGAPGQGETQYFGPGTRLLVL.